The clone carrying this T cell receptor beta chain appeared a few times. Its antigen is still unknown. A second PCR of roughly 6 to 12 cycles used a sample-barcoded 5' primer and a J-beta primer mix. MiXCR, run by TCRdb on the 5' RACE reads, gives a single entry per CDR3 protein. The repertoire holds 1.5 million to 2 million distinct CDR3 sequences, roughly 49% seen once, with 2% to 2.5% in the top ten. This sample stems from a study of blood T cells in healthy people across ages. Study results and limitations: As age increased, TCR beta diversity per million T cells fell in a roughly linear fashion. Diversity was estimated from one million T cells, and these estimates were considered underestimates. Greater diversity and more naive CD4+ cells were seen in long-lived donors than in aged donors. It was not known whether donors were CMV positive (a possible confounder of expanded clonotype changes).

Deletions cut 0 bases from V and 0 bases from J, with 6 bases between. CDR3 size: 14 residues. Germline lookup yields CDR1 SGHTA and CDR2 FQGNSA. This clonotype was obtained from a woman in her thirties or forties in good health. The gene calls are TRBV7-2 and TRBJ2-7; D remains unclear. The source material was blood. The CDR3: CASSLATRSYEQYF. CDR3 coding DNA: TGTGCCAGCAGCTTAGCCACCCGCTCCTACGAGCAGTACTTC. Variable domain in full (rest from reference TRBV7-2 and TRBJ2-7): GAGVSQSPSNKVTEKGKDVELRCDPISGHTALYWYRQSLGQGLEFLIYFQGNSAPDKSGLPSDRFSAERTGGSVSTLTIQRTQQEDSAVYLCASSLATRSYEQYFGPGTRLTVT.